This entry lists 7 T cell receptor beta chains sequenced from one sample in a study of early T cells in non-severe SARS-CoV-2 infection. In TCRdb, the 5' RACE reads were re-called with MiXCR into one record per CDR3 protein. In the table there are 50,000 to 60,000 distinct CDR3 sequences, roughly 11% of which are singletons. The specimen was whole blood. The receptors come from an adult who was a healthcare worker with PCR-confirmed SARS-CoV-2 infection or an uninfected control (not recorded which).

This clonotype was observed a few times. This chain connects TRBV3-1 to TRBJ2-1, with 7 bases aligning to TRBD2. The CDR3 is 11 residues long. Germline lookup yields CDR1 LGHDT and CDR2 YNNKEL (reference sequence). The ends lost 4 bases at V and 13 bases at J; junction bases unmatched: 4. The DNA for the CDR3 is TGTGCCAGCAGCCTTACTAGCGAACAGTTCTTC. Its translation: CASSLTSEQFF.

Ten or more counts support this clonotype. The chain carries TRBV12-3 or TRBV12-4 and TRBJ1-2, with TRBD1 identical over 7 bases. With V trimmed by 5 bases and J by 6 bases, 3 bases remained unmatched. CDR3 length: 12 amino acids. In DNA, the CDR3 is TGTGCCAGCAGTGACAGGGTGGATGGCTACACCTTC. Its protein is CASSDRVDGYTF.

This chain uses TRBV29-1 with TRBJ2-3, with 9 bases matching TRBD1. Germline values: CDR1 SQVTM, CDR2 ANQGSEA. The CDR3 totals 13 residues. The J segment lost 5 bases and the V segment lost 4 bases, leaving 4 bases of the junction unmatched. CDR3 amino acids: CSVAGQGQDTQYF. Here the CDR3 DNA reads TGCAGCGTTGCGGGACAGGGTCAAGATACGCAGTATTTT.

This clonotype was seen a few times. The rearrangement links TRBV30 to TRBJ2-5; D possibly corresponds to TRBD2 (6 bases). CDR1 is GTSNPN and CDR2 is SVGIG in the germline V gene (reference sequence). The CDR3 is 13 amino acids. V lost 0 bases, J lost 5 bases, and 10 bases lay in between. The CDR3 here is CAWSVWGVETQYF. The CDR3 region has the DNA TGTGCCTGGAGTGTATGGGGGGTTGAGACCCAGTACTTC. The whole variable domain, filled in from reference TRBV30 and TRBJ2-5, reads SQTIHQWPATLVQPVGSPLSLECTVEGTSNPNLYWYRQAAGRGLQLLFYSVGIGQISSEVPQNLSASRPQDRQFILSSKKLLLSDSGFYLCAWSVWGVETQYFGPGTRLLVL.

This clonotype has only a few counts. The rearrangement joins TRBV28 to TRBJ1-1, with a weak D call TRBD1 (6 bases). The CDR3 runs to 14 residues. Per germline, CDR1 MDHEN and CDR2 SYDVKM. The V and J ends lost 5 bases and 2 bases respectively, with 12 bases between them. DNA for the CDR3: TGTGCCAGCAGTCCGTGGACAGCTAACACTGAAGCTTTCTTT. It translates to CASSPWTANTEAFF.

This clonotype was recorded at least ten times. V usage is TRBV20-1 and J usage is TRBJ2-4, with unresolved D. Trimming took 1 base from V and 4 from J, leaving 8 bases between them. Germline V lookup: CDR1 DFQATT, CDR2 SNEGSKA (reference sequence). There are 13 residues in the CDR3. The CDR3 protein is CSARVPSKNIQYF. In DNA, the CDR3 is TGCAGTGCTAGAGTCCCCTCGAAAAACATTCAGTACTTC.

The chain carries TRBV7-9 and TRBJ2-1; D unclear. The V end lost 6 bases, the J end lost 1 base, and 13 bases lay between the germline ends. From germline, CDR1 is SEHNR and CDR2 FQNEAQ (reference sequence). The CDR3 contains 15 residues. The CDR3 sequence is CASSVLGPSYNEQFF. Here the CDR3 DNA reads TGTGCCAGCAGTGTTCTCGGGCCTTCCTACAATGAGCAGTTCTTC.